In this sample, the clone carrying this T cell receptor (beta chain) turned up many times. As for time point: pre-sensitization, week 0. As to treatment: therapeutic diphenylcyclopropenone sensitization with weekly scalp DPC. As handled by the study authors: A typical sample had roughly 87,000 TCRs, with roughly 23,224 to 690,600 overall. Using its own MiXCR run on the RACE reads, TCRdb lists one record per CDR3 protein. These V and J calls derive from TCRdb rather than the authors' analysis. The table lists roughly 90,000 distinct CDR3 sequences, 8% to 10% of them singletons. With 4 bases clipped from V and 5 bases from J, the junction kept 11 bases outside the gene matches. Germline values: CDR1 SGHRS, CDR2 YFSETQ. This CDR3 comprises 16 residues. This sample is part of a study of human T cells and chemical hapten exposure. Study as a whole: 0.01% DPC was applied to the upper back in patch tests, which were read at 6 days.

The rearrangement uses TRBV5-1 and TRBJ2-2; 7 positions agree with TRBD1. This sequence was found in a woman in her 40s with alopecia areata. Some clones in this sample may be carry-over from other donors' samples. The material was whole blood, obtained in connection with sensitization to the hapten diphenylcyclopropenone (DPC). This CDR3 reads CASSKTTGLATGELFF. In nucleotides, the CDR3 is TGCGCCAGCAGCAAAACGACAGGGCTTGCGACCGGGGAGCTGTTTTTT.